The sequence of this T cell receptor beta chain was determined in a study of blood T cell repertoires in COVID-19. TCRdb keeps only in-frame clones here, not all; method: immunoSEQ multiplex PCR. Of a few hundred thousand clones listed, about 88% were seen once; the top ten hold approximately 3%. Adults between about 18 and 95 years of age took part from more than 20 US areas. Symptom resolution, clearance, or two negative PCRs marked donors in Cohort 3 as recovered. The CDR3 extends over 14 amino acids. Trimming left V 5 bases short and J 2 bases short, with 13 bases between. Per germline, CDR1 MDHEN and CDR2 SYDVKM.

Sample: PBMCs or T cells enriched from blood (not recorded which). The receptor was isolated from a woman between 25 and 40 years old who had recovered from COVID-19. V and J are TRBV28 and TRBJ2-7, with a possible D match to TRBD1 (5 bases). The CDR3 bases are TGTGCCAGCAGTCCCGGTAGGGGCCCCTACGAGCAGTACTTC. Encoded protein: CASSPGRGPYEQYF.